The 26 T cell receptor beta chains given below trace back to one sample, sequenced in a study of T cells in Graves' hyperthyroidism and ophthalmopathy. What was amplified from RNA transcripts were TCR beta CDR3 regions. HTBI primers drove first-round RT-PCR of the TCR CDR3. TCRdb itself ran the multiplex PCR reads through MiXCR, one entry per CDR3 protein. Of a few hundred thousand distinct CDR3 sequences listed, 15% to 20% are singletons. The sequenced sample consisted of blood. The receptors shown here come from a woman between 40 and 50 years old with Graves' ophthalmopathy.

The gene calls are TRBV29-1 and TRBJ1-1; the D is unclear. The V end lost 1 base, the J end lost 3 bases, and 9 bases lay between the germline ends. The CDR3 is made up of 13 amino acids. CDR1 SQVTM and CDR2 ANQGSEA come from the germline V gene. The DNA of the CDR3 is TGCAGCGTTGAAGGCAACCTGTACACTGAAGCTTTCTTT. It translates to CSVEGNLYTEAFF.

This clonotype was found many times. V usage is TRBV5-1 and J usage is TRBJ2-6; D unresolved. This CDR3 spans 15 amino acids. Germline assignment: CDR1 SGHRS and CDR2 YFSETQ. V gave up 5 bases and J gave up 0 bases, with 9 bases separating them. This CDR3 reads CASRYRLSGANVLTF. The CDR3 DNA follows: TGCGCCAGCAGGTACAGACTCTCTGGGGCCAACGTCCTGACTTTC.

The table lists this clonotype with many counts. The chain has TRBV12-3 or TRBV12-4 and TRBJ1-2, with unresolved D. The CDR3 contains 13 residues. V dropped 3 bases and J dropped 4 bases, with 9 bases sitting between them. The CDR3 region has the DNA TGTGCCAGCAGTTTGGGGAAGGCCTATGGCTACACCTTC. Translation gives CASSLGKAYGYTF.

This clonotype has at least ten counts. DNA of the CDR3: TGTGCCAGCACCCTGACAGGGTTGGCGGGCTACACCTTC. Translating it yields CASTLTGLAGYTF. V usage is TRBV12-3 or TRBV12-4 and J usage is TRBJ1-2, with 7 bases matching TRBD1. The CDR3 spans 13 residues. The ends lost 7 bases at V and 8 bases at J; junction bases unmatched: 10.

The chain combines TRBV6-1 with TRBJ2-5; 8 bases align to TRBD1. V was pared by 6 bases and J by 5 bases, with 17 bases of the junction left unmatched. This CDR3 is built from 17 residues. Germline CDR1 is MNHNS and CDR2 is SASEGT. The CDR3 DNA reads TGTGCCAGCAGGGTCCGGGACAGGAATTTTTTCGGGGAGACCCAGTACTTC. Translating it yields CASRVRDRNFFGETQYF.

This clonotype was seen repeatedly, ten times or more. V is TRBV30 and J is TRBJ1-1, with unresolved D. The V gene lost 3 bases and the J gene lost 0 bases, with 8 bases spanning the gap. From germline, CDR1 is GTSNPN and CDR2 SVGIG (reference sequence). The CDR3 totals 13 residues. The CDR3 protein is CAWRRRVNTEAFF. Written as DNA, the CDR3 is TGTGCCTGGAGACGCAGAGTGAACACTGAAGCTTTCTTT.

The chain is built from TRBV6-2 or TRBV6-3 and TRBJ2-6, with no clear D. The germline V gene has CDR1 MNHEY and CDR2 SVGEGT. CDR3 size: 17 residues. V was shortened by 5 bases and J by 3 bases, with 17 bases between the two germline ends. CDR3 sequence: CASSTPRRHSGANVLTF. CDR3 sequence (DNA): TGTGCCAGCAGTACACCCCGCCGACATAGTGGGGCCAACGTCCTGACTTTC.

This clonotype was seen repeatedly, ten times or more. The chain combines TRBV2 with TRBJ2-2; 7 positions agree with TRBD2. In germline, CDR1 is SNHLY, CDR2 FYNNEI. The CDR3 has 14 amino acids. The trim removed 7 bases at V and 4 bases at J, leaving 6 bases unmatched. This chain's CDR3 is CASTGGRATGELFF. The CDR3 DNA reads as TGTGCCAGCACCGGCGGGAGAGCCACCGGGGAGCTGTTTTTT.

The chain joins TRBV6-1 to TRBJ1-1; the D gene is possibly TRBD1 (5 bases). V was trimmed by 3 bases and J by 5 bases, leaving 13 bases between them. This CDR3 has 14 residues. CDR1 is MNHNS and CDR2 is SASEGT in the germline V gene. As DNA, the CDR3 is TGTGCCAGCAGTGAGGTGGGGGGGTGGACTGAAGCTTTCTTT. Translated: CASSEVGGWTEAFF.

This clonotype was counted between two and nine times. This rearrangement joins TRBV6-1 to TRBJ2-7; unclear D gene. Deletions cut 6 bases from V and 2 bases from J, with 14 bases between. Germline V gene sequence: CDR1 MNHNS, CDR2 SASEGT. The CDR3 has 14 amino acids. The CDR3 reads CASSQSGNPYEQYF. The CDR3 DNA reads as TGTGCCAGCAGCCAATCGGGCAACCCCTACGAGCAGTACTTC.

This clonotype has at least ten counts. This sequence joins TRBV5-1 and TRBJ2-7; no reliable D call. From germline, CDR1 is SGHRS and CDR2 YFSETQ. The V end was cut by 2 bases, the J end by 2 bases, with 14 bases between. The CDR3 is 15 residues long. CDR3 sequence (DNA): TGCGCCAGCAGCTTATGGTCGGGCCTCACCTACGAGCAGTACTTC. This encodes CASSLWSGLTYEQYF.

This clonotype was observed at least ten times. The rearrangement joins TRBV6-1 to TRBJ2-5; 8 bases agree with TRBD1. Germline V gene data show CDR1 as MNHNS and CDR2 as SASEGT. The CDR3 length is 13 residues. V dropped 4 bases and J dropped 4; count of bases not matched to a gene: 2. The CDR3 DNA reads TGTGCCAGCAGTGCACAGGGGGGAGAGACCCAGTACTTC. Translation gives CASSAQGGETQYF.

This clonotype occurred many times. This chain links TRBV28 with TRBJ1-2, with D perhaps matching TRBD1 (5 bases). CDR1 MDHEN and CDR2 SYDVKM come from the germline V gene. V was clipped by 5 bases and J by 8 bases, with 15 bases between them. The CDR3 spans 13 residues. The DNA for the CDR3 is TGTGCCAGCAGTCGGATAGGGGTTTTGGGCTACACCTTC. It specifies CASSRIGVLGYTF.

The chain joins TRBV15 to TRBJ1-2; no definite D call. Trimming shortened V by 5 bases and J by 6 bases, and 7 bases separated the two germline ends. Germline V lookup: CDR1 LNHNV, CDR2 YYDKDF (reference sequence). The CDR3 length is 11 residues. CDR3 in amino acids: CATSGYNGYTF. The CDR3 DNA reads as TGTGCCACCAGCGGATACAATGGCTACACCTTC.

This clonotype has a handful of counts. The junction departs from germline at one end; a sequencing error may be responsible. CDR3 in DNA: TGTGCCAGCAGCCCCCAACTGGGAACCCCTCAGCCCCAGCCTTTT. Translation gives CASSPQLGTPQPQPF. The chain couples TRBV2 to TRBJ1-5; D uncertain. Germline assignment: CDR1 SNHLY and CDR2 FYNNEI. CDR3 length equals 15 residues.

This clonotype was picked up many times. The chain joins TRBV11-2 to TRBJ2-4; 7 positions match TRBD2. Germline values: CDR1 SGHAT, CDR2 FQNNGV. The junction had 0 bases not matched to a gene; V was cut back by 0 bases and J by 7 bases. This CDR3 contains 13 residues. The CDR3 coding sequence is TGTGCCAGCAGCTTAGAGGGAGGGAACATTCAGTACTTC. Its translation is CASSLEGGNIQYF.

This clonotype was picked up many times. The CDR3 DNA follows: TGCAGCGTTCTTGAGTCGGGCGGGGAGCTGTTTTTT. Translated: CSVLESGGELFF. The chain couples TRBV29-1 to TRBJ2-2; no clear D. V gave up 5 bases and J gave up 7 bases, with 11 bases separating them. This CDR3 contains 12 residues. Germline V gene sequence: CDR1 SQVTM, CDR2 ANQGSEA.

The sample holds a few counts of this clonotype. The V and J genes are TRBV4-1 and TRBJ1-2, with 7 bases fitting TRBD1. Germline CDR1 reads MGHRA; CDR2 reads YSYEKL. This CDR3 is 15 amino acids long. V dropped 4 bases and J dropped 1; count of bases not matched to a gene: 6. CDR3 residues: CASSREQGLNYGYTF. DNA for the CDR3: TGCGCCAGCAGCCGGGAACAGGGGCTTAACTATGGCTACACCTTC.

In its sample, this clonotype was seen many times. V usage is TRBV5-1 and J usage is TRBJ2-7, with 11 bases that match TRBD2. J lost 0 bases, V lost 1 base, and 3 bases had no gene match. The germline V gene has CDR1 SGHRS and CDR2 YFSETQ. This CDR3 comprises 16 residues. CDR3 sequence reads: CASSLRGLAVSYEQYF. CDR3 nucleotides: TGCGCCAGCAGCTTGAGGGGACTAGCGGTCTCCTACGAGCAGTACTTC.

This clonotype was seen a handful of times. The rearrangement links TRBV4-1 to TRBJ2-7, with D maybe TRBD1 (6 bases). This CDR3 spans 14 amino acids. The V gene lost 0 bases and the J gene lost 6 bases, with 12 bases spanning the gap. Germline-derived CDR1 and CDR2 are MGHRA and YSYEKL. This chain's CDR3 is CASSQDPRGSEQYF. For the CDR3, the DNA is TGCGCCAGCAGCCAAGATCCCAGGGGTAGCGAGCAGTACTTC.

This rearrangement joins TRBV24-1 to TRBJ2-5, with 8 bases fitting TRBD1. J was trimmed by 1 base and V by 4 bases; bases with no gene match: 7. CDR3 length equals 16 residues. From germline, CDR1 is KGHDR and CDR2 SFDVKD. The CDR3 sequence is CATSDRNGQGQETQYF. The DNA of the CDR3 is TGTGCCACCAGTGACCGAAACGGACAGGGCCAAGAGACCCAGTACTTC.

J is TRBJ1-5 and V is TRBV6-2 or TRBV6-3, with D unresolved. Looked up from germline, CDR1 is MNHEY and CDR2 is SVGEGT. V lost 6 bases, J lost 3 bases, and 24 bases lay in between. The CDR3 consists of 18 residues. Here the CDR3 reads CASSAPGTSQNPNQPQHF. CDR3 in DNA: TGTGCCAGCAGCGCTCCCGGAACATCTCAGAACCCCAATCAGCCCCAGCATTTT.

In this sample, this clonotype turned up many times. This may stem from a read error, because a much larger clone lies one nucleotide away. J is TRBJ1-1 and V is TRBV6-5; D call uncertain. The CDR3 loop spans 13 amino acids. Germline-derived CDR1 and CDR2 are MNHEY and SVGAGI. The V and J ends lost 2 bases and 0 bases respectively, with 4 bases between them. The CDR3 region is CASSYDMNTEAFF. DNA of the CDR3: TGTGCCAGCAGTTACGATATGAACACTGAAGCTTTCTTT.

This clonotype was picked up many times. V usage is TRBV12-3 or TRBV12-4 and J usage is TRBJ2-7; D is possibly TRBD1 (6 bases). With 2 bases removed from V and 8 bases from J, the gap between germline ends came to 13 bases. This CDR3 is 13 amino acids long. CDR3 loop: CASSLKSGVKQYF. In DNA, the CDR3 is TGTGCCAGCAGTTTAAAGTCAGGGGTTAAGCAGTACTTC.

This clonotype showed up many times. V gene TRBV11-2 combines with J gene TRBJ2-2, with TRBD2 identical over 7 bases. Germline trimming cut 1 base from V and 8 bases from J; bases unmatched to any gene: 1. The CDR3 loop spans 13 amino acids. Germline V gene sequence: CDR1 SGHAT, CDR2 FQNNGV. CDR3 in amino acids: CASSLAGGGELFF. DNA for the CDR3: TGTGCCAGCAGCTTAGCGGGGGGAGGGGAGCTGTTTTTT.

The chain is built from TRBV6-5 and TRBJ1-1, with D possibly matching TRBD1 (5 bases). This CDR3 is 14 amino acids long. V was shortened by 4 bases and J by 4 bases, with 13 bases between the two germline ends. Germline V gene lookup returns CDR1 MNHEY and CDR2 SVGAGI. CDR3 residues: CASSFQGSRTEAFF. DNA of the CDR3: TGTGCCAGCAGTTTCCAGGGTTCACGCACTGAAGCTTTCTTT.